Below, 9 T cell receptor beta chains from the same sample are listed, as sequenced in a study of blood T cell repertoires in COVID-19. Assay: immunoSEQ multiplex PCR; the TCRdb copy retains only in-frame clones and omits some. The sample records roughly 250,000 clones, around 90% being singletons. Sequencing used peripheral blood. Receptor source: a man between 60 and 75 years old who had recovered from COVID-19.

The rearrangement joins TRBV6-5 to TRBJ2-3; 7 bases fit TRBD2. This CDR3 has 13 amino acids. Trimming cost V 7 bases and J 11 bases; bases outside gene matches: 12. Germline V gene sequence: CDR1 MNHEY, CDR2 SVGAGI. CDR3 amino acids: CASKAGLPREQYF. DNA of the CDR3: TGTGCCAGCAAAGCGGGGCTTCCGAGGGAGCAGTATTTT.

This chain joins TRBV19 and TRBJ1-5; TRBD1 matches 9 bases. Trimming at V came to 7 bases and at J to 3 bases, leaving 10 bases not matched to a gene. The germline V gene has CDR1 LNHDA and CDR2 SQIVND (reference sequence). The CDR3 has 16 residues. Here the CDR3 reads CASTTGQGTHNQPQHF. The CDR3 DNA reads TGTGCCAGTACTACGGGACAGGGTACACACAATCAGCCCCAGCATTTT. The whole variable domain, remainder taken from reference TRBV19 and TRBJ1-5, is DGGITQSPKYLFRKEGQNVTLSCEQNLNHDAMYWYRQDPGQGLRLIYYSQIVNDFQKGDIAEGYSVSREKKESFPLTVTSAQKNPTAFYLCASTTGQGTHNQPQHFGDGTRLSIL.

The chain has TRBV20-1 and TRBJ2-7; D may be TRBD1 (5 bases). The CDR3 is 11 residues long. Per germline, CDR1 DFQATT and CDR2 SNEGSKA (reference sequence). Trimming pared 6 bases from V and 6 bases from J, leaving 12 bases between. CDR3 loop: CSAGADFEQYF. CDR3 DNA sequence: TGCAGTGCAGGGGCCGATTTCGAGCAGTACTTC.

CDR3 sequence (DNA): TGTGCCAGCAGCTTAGAAGGGGCTGATTCACCCCTCCACTTT. This translates into CASSLEGADSPLHF. The chain uses TRBV11-3 and TRBJ1-6; D possibly corresponds to TRBD1 (5 bases). In germline, CDR1 is SGHNT, CDR2 YENEEA. V was trimmed by 0 bases and J by 8 bases, leaving 8 bases between them. The CDR3 spans 14 residues.

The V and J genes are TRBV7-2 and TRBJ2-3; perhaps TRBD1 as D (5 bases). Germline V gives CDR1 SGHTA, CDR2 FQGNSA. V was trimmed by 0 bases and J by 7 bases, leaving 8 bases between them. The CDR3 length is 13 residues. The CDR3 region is CASSLAGHNTQYF. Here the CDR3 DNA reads TGTGCCAGCAGCTTAGCCGGACACAATACGCAGTATTTT.

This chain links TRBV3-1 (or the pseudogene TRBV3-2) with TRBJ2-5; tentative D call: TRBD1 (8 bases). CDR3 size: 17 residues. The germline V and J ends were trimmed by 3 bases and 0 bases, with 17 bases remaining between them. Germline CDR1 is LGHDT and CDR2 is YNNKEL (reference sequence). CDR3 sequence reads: CASSQLGQGGDQETQYF. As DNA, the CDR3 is TGTGCCAGCAGCCAGCTCGGACAGGGAGGGGACCAAGAGACCCAGTACTTC.

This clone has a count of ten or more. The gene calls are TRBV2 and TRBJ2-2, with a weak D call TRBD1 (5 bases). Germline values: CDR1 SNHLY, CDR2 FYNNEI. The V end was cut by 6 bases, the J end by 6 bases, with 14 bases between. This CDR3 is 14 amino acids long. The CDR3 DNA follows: TGTGCCAGCAGAAATGACAGAAATGCCGGGGAGCTGTTTTTT. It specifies CASRNDRNAGELFF.

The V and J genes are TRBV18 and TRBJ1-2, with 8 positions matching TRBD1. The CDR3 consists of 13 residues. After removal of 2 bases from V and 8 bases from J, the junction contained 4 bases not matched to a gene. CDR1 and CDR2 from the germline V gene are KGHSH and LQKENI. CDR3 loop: CASSPNRGDGYTF. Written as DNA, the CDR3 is TGTGCCAGCTCACCAAACAGGGGGGACGGCTACACCTTC.

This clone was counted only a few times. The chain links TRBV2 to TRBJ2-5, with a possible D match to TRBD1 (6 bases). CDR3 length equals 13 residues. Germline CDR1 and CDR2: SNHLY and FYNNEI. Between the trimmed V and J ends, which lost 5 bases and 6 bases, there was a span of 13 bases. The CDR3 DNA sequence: TGTGCCAGCAGTCGAGGGGGTACGAAGACCCAGTACTTC. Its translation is CASSRGGTKTQYF.